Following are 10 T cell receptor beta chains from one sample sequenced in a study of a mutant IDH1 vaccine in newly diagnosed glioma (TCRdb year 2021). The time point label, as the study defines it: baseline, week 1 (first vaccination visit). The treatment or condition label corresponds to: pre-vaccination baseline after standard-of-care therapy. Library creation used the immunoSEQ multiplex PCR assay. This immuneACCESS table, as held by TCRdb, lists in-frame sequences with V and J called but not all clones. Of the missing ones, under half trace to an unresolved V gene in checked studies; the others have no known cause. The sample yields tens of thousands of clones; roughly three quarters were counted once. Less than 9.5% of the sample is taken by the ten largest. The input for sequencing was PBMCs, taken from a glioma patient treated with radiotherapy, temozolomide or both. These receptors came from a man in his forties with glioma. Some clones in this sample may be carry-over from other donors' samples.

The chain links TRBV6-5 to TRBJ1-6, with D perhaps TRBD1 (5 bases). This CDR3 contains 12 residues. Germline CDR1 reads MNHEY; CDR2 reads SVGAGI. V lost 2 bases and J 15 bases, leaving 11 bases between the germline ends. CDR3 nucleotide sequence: TGTGCCAGCAGTTACAAGGGGCAGAACCTCCACTTT. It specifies CASSYKGQNLHF.

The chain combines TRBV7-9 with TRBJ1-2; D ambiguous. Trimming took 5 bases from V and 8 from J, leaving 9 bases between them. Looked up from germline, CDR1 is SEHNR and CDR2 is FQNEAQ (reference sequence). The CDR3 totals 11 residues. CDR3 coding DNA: TGTGCCAGCAGCCTAGGTGGAGGCTACACCTTC. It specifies CASSLGGGYTF.

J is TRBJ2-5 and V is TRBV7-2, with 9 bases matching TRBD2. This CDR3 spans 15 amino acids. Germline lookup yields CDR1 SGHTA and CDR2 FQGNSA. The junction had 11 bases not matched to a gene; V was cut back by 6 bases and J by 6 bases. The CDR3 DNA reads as TGTGCCAGCAGAGCGGGGGGCCAGCAGACCCAGACCCAGTACTTC. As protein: CASRAGGQQTQTQYF.

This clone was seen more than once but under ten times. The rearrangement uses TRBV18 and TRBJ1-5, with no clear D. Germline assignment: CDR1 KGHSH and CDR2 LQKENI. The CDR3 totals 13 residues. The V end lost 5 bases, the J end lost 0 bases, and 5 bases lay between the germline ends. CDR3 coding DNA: TGTGCCAGCTCAGGGGATAGCAATCAGCCCCAGCATTTT. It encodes CASSGDSNQPQHF.

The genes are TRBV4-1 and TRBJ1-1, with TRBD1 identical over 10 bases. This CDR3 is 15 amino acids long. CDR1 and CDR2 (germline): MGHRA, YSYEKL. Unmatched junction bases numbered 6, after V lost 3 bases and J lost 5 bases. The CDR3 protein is CASSHLDRGGTEAFF. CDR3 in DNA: TGCGCCAGCAGCCACTTGGACAGGGGGGGGACTGAAGCTTTCTTT.

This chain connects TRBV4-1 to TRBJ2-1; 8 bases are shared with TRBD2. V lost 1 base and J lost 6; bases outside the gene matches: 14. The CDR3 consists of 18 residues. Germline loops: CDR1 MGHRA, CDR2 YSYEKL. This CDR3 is CASSQALSRRGASNEQFF. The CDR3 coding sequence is TGCGCCAGCAGCCAAGCTCTCTCACGGCGGGGGGCCTCCAATGAGCAGTTCTTC.

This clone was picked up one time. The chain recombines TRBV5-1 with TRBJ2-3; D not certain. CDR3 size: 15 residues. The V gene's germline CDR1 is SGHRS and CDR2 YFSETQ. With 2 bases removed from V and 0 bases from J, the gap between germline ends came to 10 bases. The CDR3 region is CASSFSDFSTDTQYF. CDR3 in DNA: TGCGCCAGCAGCTTTTCGGATTTTAGCACAGATACGCAGTATTTT.

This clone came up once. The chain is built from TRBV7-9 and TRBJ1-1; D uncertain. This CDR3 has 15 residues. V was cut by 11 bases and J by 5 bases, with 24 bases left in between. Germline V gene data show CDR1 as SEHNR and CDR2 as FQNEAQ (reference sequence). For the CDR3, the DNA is TGTGCCGTTGGTCGGGGATCTCGAGGGAAGACTGAAGCTTTCTTT. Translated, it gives CAVGRGSRGKTEAFF.

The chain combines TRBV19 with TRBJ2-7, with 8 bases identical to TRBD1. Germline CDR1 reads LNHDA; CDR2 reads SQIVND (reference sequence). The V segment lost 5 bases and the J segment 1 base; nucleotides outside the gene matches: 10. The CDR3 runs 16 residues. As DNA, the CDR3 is TGTGCCAGTAGTCTCAGAGGGACAGGTGGTTCCTACGAGCAGTACTTC. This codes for CASSLRGTGGSYEQYF.

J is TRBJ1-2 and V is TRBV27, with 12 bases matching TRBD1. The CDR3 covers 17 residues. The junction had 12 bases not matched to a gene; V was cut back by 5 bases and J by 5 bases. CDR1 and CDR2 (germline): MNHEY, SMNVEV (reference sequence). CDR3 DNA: TGTGCCAGCAGTCCTCCGCCGGGACAGGGGGCAAGGTATGGCTACACCTTC. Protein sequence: CASSPPPGQGARYGYTF.